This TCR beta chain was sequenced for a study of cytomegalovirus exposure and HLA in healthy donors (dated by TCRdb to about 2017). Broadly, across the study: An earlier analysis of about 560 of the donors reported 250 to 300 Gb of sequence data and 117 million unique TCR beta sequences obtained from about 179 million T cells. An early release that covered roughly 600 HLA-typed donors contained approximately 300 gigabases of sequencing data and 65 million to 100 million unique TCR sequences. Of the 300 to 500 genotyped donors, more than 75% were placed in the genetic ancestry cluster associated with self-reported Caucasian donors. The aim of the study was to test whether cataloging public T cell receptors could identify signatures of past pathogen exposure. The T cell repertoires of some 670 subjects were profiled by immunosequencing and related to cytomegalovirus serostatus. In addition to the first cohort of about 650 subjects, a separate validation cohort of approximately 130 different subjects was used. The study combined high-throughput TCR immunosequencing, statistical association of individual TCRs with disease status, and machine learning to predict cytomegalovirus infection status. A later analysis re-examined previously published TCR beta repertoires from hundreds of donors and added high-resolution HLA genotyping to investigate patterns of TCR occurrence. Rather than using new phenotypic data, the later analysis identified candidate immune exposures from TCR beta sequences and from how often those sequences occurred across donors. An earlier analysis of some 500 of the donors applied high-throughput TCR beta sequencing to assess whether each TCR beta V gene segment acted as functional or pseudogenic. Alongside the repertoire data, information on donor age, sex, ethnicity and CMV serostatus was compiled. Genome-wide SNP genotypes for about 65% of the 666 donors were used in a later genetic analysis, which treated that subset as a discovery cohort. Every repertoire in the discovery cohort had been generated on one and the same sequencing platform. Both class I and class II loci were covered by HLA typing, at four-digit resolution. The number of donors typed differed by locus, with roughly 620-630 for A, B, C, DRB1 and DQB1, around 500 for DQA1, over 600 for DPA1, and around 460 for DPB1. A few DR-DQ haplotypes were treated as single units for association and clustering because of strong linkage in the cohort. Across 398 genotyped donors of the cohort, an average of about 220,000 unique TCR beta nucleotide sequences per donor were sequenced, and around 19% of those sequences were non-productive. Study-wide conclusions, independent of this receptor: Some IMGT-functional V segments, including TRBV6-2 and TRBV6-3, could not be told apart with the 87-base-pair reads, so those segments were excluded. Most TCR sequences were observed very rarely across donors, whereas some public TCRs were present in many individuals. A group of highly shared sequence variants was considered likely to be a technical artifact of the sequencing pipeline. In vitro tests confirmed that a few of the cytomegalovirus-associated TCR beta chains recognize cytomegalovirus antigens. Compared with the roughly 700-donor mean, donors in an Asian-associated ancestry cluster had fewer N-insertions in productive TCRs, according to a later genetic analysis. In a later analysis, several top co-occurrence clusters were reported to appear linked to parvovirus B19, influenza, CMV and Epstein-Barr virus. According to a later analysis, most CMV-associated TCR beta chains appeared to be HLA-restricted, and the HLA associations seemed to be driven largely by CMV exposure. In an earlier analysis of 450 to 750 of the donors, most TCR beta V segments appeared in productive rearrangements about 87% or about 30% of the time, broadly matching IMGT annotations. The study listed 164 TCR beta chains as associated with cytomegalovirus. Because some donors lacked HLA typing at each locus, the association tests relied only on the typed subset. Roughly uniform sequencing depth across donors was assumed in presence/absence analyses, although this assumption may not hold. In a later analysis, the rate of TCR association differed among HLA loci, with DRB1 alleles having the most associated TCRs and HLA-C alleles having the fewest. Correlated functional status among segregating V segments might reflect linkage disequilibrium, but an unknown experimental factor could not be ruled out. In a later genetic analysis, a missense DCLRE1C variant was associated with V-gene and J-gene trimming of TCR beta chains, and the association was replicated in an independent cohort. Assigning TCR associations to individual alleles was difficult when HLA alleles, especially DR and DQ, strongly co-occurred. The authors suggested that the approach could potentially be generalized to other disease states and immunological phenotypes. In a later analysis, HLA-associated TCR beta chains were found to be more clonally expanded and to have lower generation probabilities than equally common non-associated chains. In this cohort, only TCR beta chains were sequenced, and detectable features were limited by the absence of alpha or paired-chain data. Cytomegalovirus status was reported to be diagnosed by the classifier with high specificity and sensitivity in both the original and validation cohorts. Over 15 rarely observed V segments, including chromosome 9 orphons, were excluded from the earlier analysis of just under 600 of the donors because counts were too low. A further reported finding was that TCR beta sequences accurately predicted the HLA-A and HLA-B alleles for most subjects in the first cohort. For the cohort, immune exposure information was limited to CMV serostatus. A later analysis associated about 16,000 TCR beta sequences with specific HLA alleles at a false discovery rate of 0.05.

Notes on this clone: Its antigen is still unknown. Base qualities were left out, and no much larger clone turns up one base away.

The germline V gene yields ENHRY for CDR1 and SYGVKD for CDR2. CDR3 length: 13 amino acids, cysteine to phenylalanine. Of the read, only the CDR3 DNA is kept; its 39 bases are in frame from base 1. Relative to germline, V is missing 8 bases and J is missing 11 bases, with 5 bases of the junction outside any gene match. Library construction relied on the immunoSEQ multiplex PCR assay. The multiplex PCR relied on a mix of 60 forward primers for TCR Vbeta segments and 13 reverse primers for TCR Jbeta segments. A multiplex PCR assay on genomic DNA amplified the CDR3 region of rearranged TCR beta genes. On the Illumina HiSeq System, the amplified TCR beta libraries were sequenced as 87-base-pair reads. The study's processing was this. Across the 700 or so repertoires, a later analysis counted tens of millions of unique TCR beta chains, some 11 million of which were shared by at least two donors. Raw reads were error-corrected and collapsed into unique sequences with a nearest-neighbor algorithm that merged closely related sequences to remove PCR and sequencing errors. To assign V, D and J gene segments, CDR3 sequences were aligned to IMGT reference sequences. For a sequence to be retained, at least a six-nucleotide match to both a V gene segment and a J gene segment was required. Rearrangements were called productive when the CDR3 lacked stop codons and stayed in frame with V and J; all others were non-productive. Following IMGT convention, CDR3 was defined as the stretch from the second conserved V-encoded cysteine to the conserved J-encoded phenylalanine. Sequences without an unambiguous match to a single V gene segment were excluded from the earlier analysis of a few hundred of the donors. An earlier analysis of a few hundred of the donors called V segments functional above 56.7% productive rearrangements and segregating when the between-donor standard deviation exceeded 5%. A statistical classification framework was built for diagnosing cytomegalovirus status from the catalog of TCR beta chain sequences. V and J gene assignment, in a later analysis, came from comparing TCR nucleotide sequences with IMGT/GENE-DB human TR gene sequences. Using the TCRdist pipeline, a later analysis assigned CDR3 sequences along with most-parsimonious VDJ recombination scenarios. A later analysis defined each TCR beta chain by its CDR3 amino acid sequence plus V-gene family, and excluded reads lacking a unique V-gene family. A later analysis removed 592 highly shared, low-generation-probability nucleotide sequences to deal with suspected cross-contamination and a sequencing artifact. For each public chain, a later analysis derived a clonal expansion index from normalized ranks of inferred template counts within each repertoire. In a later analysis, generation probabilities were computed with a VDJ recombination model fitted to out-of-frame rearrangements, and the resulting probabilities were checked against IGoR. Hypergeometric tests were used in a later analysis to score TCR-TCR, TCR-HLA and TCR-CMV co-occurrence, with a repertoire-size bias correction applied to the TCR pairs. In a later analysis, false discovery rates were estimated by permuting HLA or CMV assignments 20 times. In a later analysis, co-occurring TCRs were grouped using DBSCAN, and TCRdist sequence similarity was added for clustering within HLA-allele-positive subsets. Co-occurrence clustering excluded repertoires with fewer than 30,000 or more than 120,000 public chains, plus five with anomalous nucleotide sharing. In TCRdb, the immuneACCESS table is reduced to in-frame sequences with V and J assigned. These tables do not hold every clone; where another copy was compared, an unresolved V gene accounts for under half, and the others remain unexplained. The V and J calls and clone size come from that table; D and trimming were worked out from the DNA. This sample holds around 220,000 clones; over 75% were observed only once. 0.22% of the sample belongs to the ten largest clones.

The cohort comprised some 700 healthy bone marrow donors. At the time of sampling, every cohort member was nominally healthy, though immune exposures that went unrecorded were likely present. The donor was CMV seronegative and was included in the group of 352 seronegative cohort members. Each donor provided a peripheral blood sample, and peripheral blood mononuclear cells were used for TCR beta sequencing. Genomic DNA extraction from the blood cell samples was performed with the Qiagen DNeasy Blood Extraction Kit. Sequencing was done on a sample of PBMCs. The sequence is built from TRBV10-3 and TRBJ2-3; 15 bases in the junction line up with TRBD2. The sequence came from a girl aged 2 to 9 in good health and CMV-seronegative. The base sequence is TGTGCCATCGGACTAGCGGGAGGGCCCGGGCAGTATTTT. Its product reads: CAIGLAGGPGQYF.